This T cell receptor beta chain was identified during a study of T cell responses to AZD1222 COVID-19 vaccine. Overall study: Pooled samples include second doses given at about 4 or 12 weeks.

Study results and caveats: Donors were chiefly white British, with a greater number of females, and clonal diversity was perhaps underestimated.

Sequencing was performed with immunoSEQ multiplex PCR; in TCRdb, only in-frame clones are kept and a portion is missing. The sample yields 100,000 or so clones, less than 90% seen once. With regard to this clone: The target antigen is unknown. An end of the junction does not agree with germline; a read error may underlie this.

Germline values: CDR1 SGDLS, CDR2 YYNGEE. The CDR3 consists of 17 residues. The specimen comprised peripheral blood, sampled on day 0 of AZD1222 vaccination. The source of this sequence is an adult in good health. The genes are TRBV9 and TRBJ1-3; a weak D match, TRBD1 (5 bases). The CDR3 spells CARSVVGHPSPYRAIYF. The CDR3 coding sequence is TGTGCCAGAAGCGTAGTTGGACATCCCTCTCCCTATCGGGCCATATATTTT.